This T cell receptor beta chain was sequenced in a study of blood T cell repertoires in COVID-19. Study as a whole: The United States, Italy and Spain supplied acute and convalescent COVID-19 samples. PBMCs, B-cell-depleted T cells, or T cells provided the cDNA or gDNA that made up the material.

Per the authors' pipeline: Using reference gene primer amplification, nucleated cell counts were estimated. Generated by immunoSEQ multiplex PCR, the TCRdb table keeps only in-frame clones and is missing some. V, J and clone size reflect that table, while D and trimming were determined from the DNA. The sample comprises 180,000 or so clones, around 87% of which are singletons, and 2% to 3% rests with the top ten. From germline, CDR1 is SGHRS and CDR2 YFSETQ. This CDR3 is 14 amino acids long. V was pared by 2 bases and J by 3 bases, with 4 bases of the junction left unmatched. Sequenced sample: peripheral blood. The gene calls are TRBV5-1 and TRBJ2-7; 8 bases match TRBD1. The source of this sequence is a middle-aged man with active or convalescent COVID-19. The CDR3 region is CASSLAGGLYEQYF. The CDR3 coding sequence is TGCGCCAGCAGCTTAGCAGGGGGCCTCTACGAGCAGTACTTC.